Listed here is a single TCR beta chain. Its antigen remains undetermined. There are no base qualities to consult, and no much larger clone falls within one base. From cysteine to phenylalanine, the CDR3 is 13 amino acids long. Of all the DNA, just the CDR3 is kept, 39 bases in frame from base 1. The germline ends are 12 bases apart after V is trimmed by 5 bases and J by 5 bases. These data come from a study of blood T cell repertoires in COVID-19 (dated by TCRdb to the early 2020s). Regarding the complete study: Samples covering the acute and convalescent phases of COVID-19 were provided by collaborators in the United States, Italy and Spain. The material from the prospective study consisted of cDNA or gDNA derived from T cells, B-cell-depleted T cells, or PBMCs. Deeply sampled blood TCRbeta repertoires from subjects exposed to, actively infected with, or recovered from COVID-19 were included in the dataset. The repertoires were released in a freely available public database meant as a resource for research on the immune response to SARS-CoV-2. The samples were drawn from two sources: the first 160 participants of the ongoing ImmuneRACE study, and 950 to 1,500 subjects contributed by 6 global collaborators. Nearly every sample came with metadata listing a de-identified subject ID, COVID-19 status, age in years and sex. HLA class I and class II types, where available, came from metadata supplied by the sample provider rather than from assay-based typing.

Whole blood was collected in K2EDTA tubes by collaborating institutions according to the institutions' own protocols. Collaborator samples were shipped for TCRbeta analysis as frozen whole blood, isolated PBMCs, or DNA extracted from either sample type. Overall study results and their limits: Clinical and demographic metadata were provided uncurated, with the amount varying by source and participant.

TCRbeta CDR3 regions were amplified from genomic DNA by means of the immunoSEQ Assay, a bias-controlled multiplex PCR. Regarding the original processing steps: The number of nucleated cells in each sample was estimated by amplification of reference gene primers within the assay. Sequence reads were collapsed and filtered to measure the absolute abundance of every unique TCRbeta CDR3 rearrangement. Productive Simpson clonality was computed per sample as the square root of Simpson's diversity index over productive rearrangements. Sourced from immuneACCESS, this table was stored by TCRdb with only in-frame sequences that have V and J called. A share of the clones is absent; for the studies checked, an unresolved V gene accounts for under half, and the remainder has no known explanation. V, J and clone size are those of that table, while D and trimming were read from the DNA. A total of 100,000 or so clones appear in this sample, about 95% of them only once. Around 4% of the sample is taken by the ten largest.

This receptor was obtained from a human donor with active COVID-19. The donor label of this sample is uncertain. This sequence uses TRBV12-3 or TRBV12-4 and TRBJ1-2; no confident D gene assignment can be made. Sequenced input: peripheral blood. The base sequence is TGTGCCAGCAGTCCCCGACGGGATTATGGCTACACCTTC. Its translation reads: CASSPRRDYGYTF.